The 15 T cell receptor beta chains in this list originate from one sample, sequenced in a study of shared clonotypes between healthy human individuals (dated by TCRdb to 2020 to 2021). The method behind the library was the immunoSEQ multiplex PCR assay. TCRdb's version of the immuneACCESS table is confined to in-frame rearrangements and falls short of the full clone set. An unresolved V gene accounts for under half of the shortfall where checked; the remainder is of unknown origin. The sample table lists hundreds of thousands of clones, approximately 79% of them with a count of one. The ten largest clones represent about 1.8% of the sample. Sequenced: memory CD4+ T cells sorted from blood. In the paper's terms, the cell subset or site label means: CD45RA-negative fraction. These receptors were taken from a woman in her 30s in good health.

V is TRBV2 and J is TRBJ2-5; D possibly corresponds to TRBD2 (6 bases). Trimming left V 3 bases short and J 5 bases short, with 13 bases between. This CDR3 spans 14 amino acids. Germline-derived CDR1 and CDR2 are SNHLY and FYNNEI. Written as DNA, the CDR3 is TGTGCCAGCAGTGAGTCGGGACTTTTGGAGACCCAGTACTTC. Translated: CASSESGLLETQYF.

The gene calls are TRBV5-5 and TRBJ1-5; possibly TRBD1 for D (5 bases). CDR1 is SGHKS, CDR2 YYEKEE, per germline (reference sequence). The V gene lost 6 bases and the J gene lost 5 bases, with 18 bases spanning the gap. The CDR3 is 15 amino acids. The CDR3: CASTYDPQGDQPQHF. CDR3 in DNA: TGTGCCAGCACCTATGATCCGCAGGGCGATCAGCCCCAGCATTTT.

The rearrangement links TRBV5-4 to TRBJ2-6, with TRBD1 matching 8 bases. The V gene end was trimmed by 4 bases and the J gene end by 1 base; junction bases not matched to a gene: 10. This CDR3 region has 18 residues. In germline, CDR1 is SGHNT, CDR2 YYREEE (reference sequence). CDR3 DNA: TGTGCCAGCAGCAGGGTTCAGGGGGCTTTTTCTGGGGCCAACGTCCTGACTTTC. Translation gives CASSRVQGAFSGANVLTF.

The genes are TRBV10-3 and TRBJ2-1; the D gene is possibly TRBD2 (5 bases). Germline assignment: CDR1 ENHRY and CDR2 SYGVKD. The CDR3 covers 14 residues. The V and J ends lost 5 bases and 6 bases respectively, with 14 bases between them. Here the CDR3 reads CAISTNGLVNEQFF. The DNA of the CDR3 is TGTGCCATCAGTACCAACGGACTCGTCAATGAGCAGTTCTTC.

The gene calls are TRBV7-8 and TRBJ1-1, with 7 bases that match TRBD1. The junction had 9 bases not matched to a gene; V was cut back by 4 bases and J by 4 bases. The CDR3 is made up of 15 amino acids. Looked up from germline, CDR1 is SGHVS and CDR2 is FQNEAQ. CDR3 DNA sequence: TGTGCCAGCAGCTCCCAGGGGGGGGGTGGCACTGAAGCTTTCTTT. Protein product: CASSSQGGGGTEAFF. Full variable domain (missing parts from reference TRBV7-8 and TRBJ1-1): GAGVSQSPRYKVAKRGQDVALRCDPISGHVSLFWYQQALGQGPEFLTYFQNEAQLDKSGLPSDRFFAERPEGSVSTLKIQRTQQEDSAVYLCASSSQGGGGTEAFFGQGTRLTVV.

Ten or more counts support this clone. J is TRBJ2-1 and V is TRBV21-1; the DNA was not used to check the table's D call, TRBD1. TRBV21-1 is listed as a pseudogene. CDR3 length: 14 amino acids. This CDR3 is CASSTRQGLHEQFF. The CDR3 DNA sequence: TGTGCCAGCAGCACAAGACAGGGGCTGCATGAGCAGTTCTTC.

The V gene is TRBV28, the J gene TRBJ2-1; D unclear. This CDR3 has 15 amino acids. CDR1 MDHEN and CDR2 SYDVKM come from the germline V gene. Trimming left V 0 bases short and J 1 base short, with 7 bases between. CDR3 in amino acids: CASSLWGSSYNEQFF. For the CDR3, the DNA is TGTGCCAGCAGTTTATGGGGGTCGTCCTACAATGAGCAGTTCTTC. The full variable domain, completed using reference TRBV28 and TRBJ2-1, is DVKVTQSSRYLVKRTGEKVFLECVQDMDHENMFWYRQDPGLGLRLIYFSYDVKMKEKGDIPEGYSVSREKKERFSLILESASTNQTSMYLCASSLWGSSYNEQFFGPGTRLTVL.

The chain uses TRBV7-9 and TRBJ2-1, with 8 nucleotides matching TRBD2. Germline trimming cut 5 bases from V and 8 bases from J; bases unmatched to any gene: 11. Germline V CDR1 and CDR2: SEHNR, FQNEAQ (reference sequence). The CDR3 extends over 15 amino acids. CDR3 nucleotides: TGTGCCAGCAGCCAGACCCGATTACTAGCGGATGAGCAGTTCTTC. It is translated as CASSQTRLLADEQFF. The whole variable domain, remainder taken from reference TRBV7-9 and TRBJ2-1, is DTGVSQNPRHKITKRGQNVTFRCDPISEHNRLYWYRQTLGQGPEFLTYFQNEAQLEKSRLLSDRFSAERPKGSFSTLEIQRTEQGDSAMYLCASSQTRLLADEQFFGPGTRLTVL.

The chain combines TRBV11-2 with TRBJ2-1; 7 bases match TRBD1. With V trimmed by 0 bases and J by 7 bases, 9 bases remained unmatched. The V gene's germline CDR1 is SGHAT and CDR2 FQNNGV. This CDR3 spans 16 amino acids. CDR3 residues: CASSLDRGIRGNEQFF. As DNA, the CDR3 is TGTGCCAGCAGCTTAGACAGGGGGATCCGCGGGAATGAGCAGTTCTTC.

This clone occurred once. The chain employs TRBV4-1 and TRBJ1-5, with D perhaps matching TRBD1 (5 bases). CDR1 and CDR2 (germline): MGHRA, YSYEKL. The CDR3 has 15 residues. With 5 bases removed from V and 7 bases from J, the gap between germline ends came to 18 bases. In DNA form, the CDR3 reads TGCGCCAGCAGCTCCTTGGACACTTTCAAACAGCCCCAGCATTTT. It codes for CASSSLDTFKQPQHF.

The table lists this clone with a count of one. This chain links TRBV6-1 with TRBJ2-2; D is perhaps TRBD1 (6 bases). The germline V and J ends were trimmed by 6 bases and 4 bases, with 15 bases remaining between them. CDR1 and CDR2 (germline): MNHNS, SASEGT. There are 15 residues in the CDR3. CDR3 in amino acids: CASRQGTLSTGELFF. Written as DNA, the CDR3 is TGTGCCAGCAGGCAGGGGACCCTCTCCACCGGGGAGCTGTTTTTT.

The chain has TRBV2 and TRBJ2-5; TRBD2 might be the D (5 bases). The V gene lost 4 bases and the J gene lost 4 bases, with 16 bases spanning the gap. Germline-derived CDR1 and CDR2 are SNHLY and FYNNEI. CDR3 size: 15 residues. The DNA for the CDR3 is TGTGCCAGCAGTGGGTCCGAATCCCGGGGAGAGACCCAGTACTTC. Translating it yields CASSGSESRGETQYF.

CDR3 region: CSARGTGGYEQYF. As DNA, the CDR3 is TGCAGCGCCCGCGGGACAGGCGGCTACGAGCAGTACTTC. This rearrangement joins TRBV29-1 to TRBJ2-7; 8 nucleotides line up with TRBD1. CDR1 and CDR2 from the germline V gene are SQVTM and ANQGSEA. Germline trimming cut 7 bases from V and 3 bases from J; bases unmatched to any gene: 8. The CDR3 length is 13 residues.

In the case of this clone: The sample holds other DNA sequences that translate to the same CDR3. This rearrangement joins TRBV2 to TRBJ2-7; 11 nucleotides line up with TRBD1. The CDR3 extends over 14 amino acids. Germline trimming cut 3 bases from V and 3 bases from J; bases unmatched to any gene: 1. Germline V CDR1 and CDR2: SNHLY, FYNNEI. The CDR3 DNA sequence: TGTGCCAGCAGTGACGGGACAGGGGGCTACGAGCAGTACTTC. This codes for CASSDGTGGYEQYF.

This rearrangement joins TRBV4-2 to TRBJ1-1, with 10 bases fitting TRBD1. The CDR3 sequence is 14 residues long. Trimming removed 3 bases from V and 5 bases from J; junction bases left unmatched: 3. The V gene's germline CDR1 is LGHNA and CDR2 YNFKEQ. CDR3 region: CASSHPGQGTEAFF. The DNA for the CDR3 is TGTGCCAGCAGCCACCCGGGACAGGGGACTGAAGCTTTCTTT.